This T cell receptor (beta chain) was sequenced during a study of T cells in Graves' hyperthyroidism and ophthalmopathy. This clonotype was detected ten times or more. Its antigen remains unidentified. Disease duration was under 3 months in the ophthalmopathy patients, who also had a Clinical Activity Score of at least 3 and a NOSPECS grade of at least 4. Diagnoses were made from clinical symptoms, serum measures (thyroxine and TRAb), thyroid ultrasound and orbital computed tomography. Fresh peripheral blood, around 9.3 ml, was the source of the PBMCs. TCR beta CDR3 region amplification was performed from RNA transcripts. With the HTBI primer set, the TCR CDR3 went through a first round of RT-PCR. One entry per CDR3 protein, called by TCRdb with MiXCR from the multiplex PCR reads. The sample records 250,000 to 400,000 distinct CDR3 sequences, around 13% being singletons. Whole-study results and caveats: Clonotypes that were expanded in thyroid above 0.001 mostly appeared in blood too.

The trim removed 4 bases at V and 8 bases at J, leaving 5 bases unmatched. Germline-derived CDR1 and CDR2 are MNHNS and SASEGT. The CDR3 extends over 14 amino acids. V is TRBV6-1 and J is TRBJ2-4, with 10 nucleotides matching TRBD1. The sequence was collected from a woman between 40 and 55 years old with Graves' ophthalmopathy. What was sequenced was blood. This CDR3 reads CASSVGQGGYIQYF. DNA for the CDR3: TGTGCCAGCAGTGTTGGACAGGGGGGCTACATTCAGTACTTC.